Given below is one TCR beta chain in context. The sample originates from a study of blood T cell repertoires in COVID-19. Study-level background: Acute-phase and convalescent COVID-19 samples originated in the United States, Italy and Spain. Nucleic acid was either cDNA or gDNA, and it came from T cells, B-cell-depleted T cells, or PBMCs.

Under the authors' procedure: Amplified reference gene primers provided the basis for estimating nucleated cell counts. Produced via immunoSEQ multiplex PCR; TCRdb's table is partial and in-frame only. From that table come the V and J calls and clone size; the DNA was used to work out D and trimming. The data show around 41,000 clones, with around nine tenths seen just once and more than 4.5% held by the top ten. The TCR sequence derives from a human donor in a cohort sampled during active COVID-19. Sample: peripheral blood.

The CDR3 reads CASGRTGITDTQYF. The CDR3, as DNA: TGCGCCAGCGGCCGGACAGGGATCACAGATACGCAGTATTTT. The chain joins TRBV10-2 to TRBJ2-3; 8 bases fit TRBD1. V shed 8 bases and J 2 bases; nucleotides not matched to a gene: 6. Germline values: CDR1 WSHSY, CDR2 SAAADI. This CDR3 region has 14 residues.